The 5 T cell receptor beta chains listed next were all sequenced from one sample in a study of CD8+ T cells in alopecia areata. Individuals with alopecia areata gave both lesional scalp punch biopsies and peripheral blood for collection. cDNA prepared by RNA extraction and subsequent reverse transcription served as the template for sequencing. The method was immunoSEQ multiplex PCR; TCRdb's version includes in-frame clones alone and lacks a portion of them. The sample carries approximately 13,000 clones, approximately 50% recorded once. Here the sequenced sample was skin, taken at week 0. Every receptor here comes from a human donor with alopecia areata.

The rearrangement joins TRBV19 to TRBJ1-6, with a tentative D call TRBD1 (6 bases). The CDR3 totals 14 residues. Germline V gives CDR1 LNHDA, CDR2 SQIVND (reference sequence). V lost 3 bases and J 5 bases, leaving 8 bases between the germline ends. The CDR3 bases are TGTGCCAGTAGTATTGGGGGCAATAATTCACCCCTCCACTTT. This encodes CASSIGGNNSPLHF.

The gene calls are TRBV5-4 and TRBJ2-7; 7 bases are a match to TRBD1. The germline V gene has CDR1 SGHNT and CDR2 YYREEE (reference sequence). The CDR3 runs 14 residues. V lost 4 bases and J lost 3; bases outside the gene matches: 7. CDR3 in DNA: TGTGCCAGCAGCAAAGGACAGGCACTCTACGAGCAGTACTTC. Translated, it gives CASSKGQALYEQYF.

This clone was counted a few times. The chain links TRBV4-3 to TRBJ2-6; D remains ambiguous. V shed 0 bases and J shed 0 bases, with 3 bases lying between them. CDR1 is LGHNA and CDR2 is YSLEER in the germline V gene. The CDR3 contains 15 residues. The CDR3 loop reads CASSQEFSGANVLTF. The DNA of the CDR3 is TGCGCCAGCAGCCAAGAGTTCTCTGGGGCCAACGTCCTGACTTTC.

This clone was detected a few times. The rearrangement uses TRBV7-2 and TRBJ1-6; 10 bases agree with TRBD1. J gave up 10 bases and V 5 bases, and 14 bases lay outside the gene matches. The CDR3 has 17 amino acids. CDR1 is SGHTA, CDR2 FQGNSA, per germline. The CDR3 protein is CASSPTPTGGEVSPLHF. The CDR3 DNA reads TGTGCCAGCAGCCCTACACCGACAGGGGGCGAGGTCTCACCCCTCCACTTT.

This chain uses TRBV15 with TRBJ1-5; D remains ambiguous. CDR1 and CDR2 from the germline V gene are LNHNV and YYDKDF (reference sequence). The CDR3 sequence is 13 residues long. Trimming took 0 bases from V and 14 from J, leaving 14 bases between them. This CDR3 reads CATSRDGPEIKHF. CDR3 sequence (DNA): TGTGCCACCAGCAGAGATGGGCCAGAGATAAAGCATTTT.